The 8 T cell receptor beta chains in this list originate from one sample, sequenced in a study of tumor-infiltrating lymphocytes in glioblastoma multiforme. TCRB libraries came from RNA via three nested multiplex PCR rounds. A single record per CDR3 protein comes from TCRdb applying MiXCR to the multiplex PCR reads. Of about 9,600 distinct CDR3 sequences listed, 67% are singletons. Sequencing input: brain tumor tissue. These receptors all come from a male donor with glioblastoma.

A remark on this clonotype: The CDR3 does not end in the conserved phenylalanine or tryptophan, so this is likely a read error. The chain is built from TRBV4-1 and TRBJ2-1; 9 bases align to TRBD2. The CDR3 extends over 18 amino acids. CDR1 MGHRA and CDR2 YSYEKL come from the germline V gene. The CDR3 DNA is TGCGCAAGCAGCCAAGAAGCAGGTGGCGGGAGGGGCTACAATGAGCAGTTCCAC. It specifies CASSQEAGGGRGYNEQFH.

The chain joins TRBV12-5 to TRBJ2-3; D is perhaps TRBD1 (6 bases). CDR1 is LGHNT, CDR2 FRNRAP, per germline. V was clipped by 7 bases and J by 5 bases, with 22 bases between them. The CDR3 has 16 amino acids. DNA of the CDR3: TGTGCTAGTGATTCCCACCGACGGACAGACTTAGATACGCAGTATTTT. Encoded protein: CASDSHRRTDLDTQYF.

Details on this clonotype: A much larger clonotype is one base distant, so this may be a read error. The chain carries TRBV25-1 and TRBJ2-7; TRBD2 might be the D (6 bases). Per the germline V gene, CDR1 is MGHDK and CDR2 is SYGVNS. The V end lost 11 bases, the J end lost 5 bases, and 13 bases lay between the germline ends. The CDR3 contains 11 residues. For the CDR3, the DNA is TGTGCCGCGGGCGGGGCTCACGAGCAGTACTTC. Protein sequence: CAAGGAHEQYF.

The CDR3 DNA reads as TGTGCCAGCAGCTTATGGGTCAACAATGAGCAGTTCTTC. It yields the protein CASSLWVNNEQFF. The chain couples TRBV5-6 to TRBJ2-1; D unresolved. Germline-derived CDR1 and CDR2 are SGHDT and YYEEEE. The CDR3 runs to 13 residues. V gave up 2 bases and J gave up 5 bases, with 8 bases separating them.

This clonotype was picked up a small number of times. The chain joins TRBV12-5 to TRBJ2-2, with TRBD1 identical over 7 bases. V was pared by 6 bases and J by 1 base, with 8 bases of the junction left unmatched. Looked up from germline, CDR1 is LGHNT and CDR2 is FRNRAP. The CDR3 is 16 residues long. This CDR3 is CASGTGTDLNTGELFF. The CDR3 nucleotides are TGTGCTAGTGGGACAGGGACAGACCTGAACACCGGGGAGCTGTTTTTT. Based on the CDR3 plus reference TRBV12-5 and TRBJ2-2, the full variable domain is DARVTQTPRHKVTEMGQEVTMRCQPILGHNTVFWYRQTMMQGLELLAYFRNRAPLDDSGMPKDRFSAEMPDATLATLKIQPSEPRDSAVYFCASGTGTDLNTGELFFGEGSRLTVL.

This chain uses TRBV6-6 with TRBJ1-5; D gene ambiguous. The CDR3 runs to 14 residues. Germline lookup yields CDR1 MNHNY and CDR2 SVGAGI (reference sequence). The ends were cut back, 8 bases at V and 2 bases at J, with 13 bases in the middle. The CDR3, as DNA: TGTGCCAGCGTTGAACAGTTCGGCAATCAGCCCCAGCATTTT. Translated: CASVEQFGNQPQHF.

A remark on this clonotype: Since no conserved phenylalanine or tryptophan closes the CDR3, a read error is the likely cause. No DNA is shown, since the ends of the CDR3 on it are uncertain; the CDR3 is the one TCRdb lists. The chain is built from TRBV20-1 and TRBJ2-1. The CDR3 is 11 residues long, ends included. Germline lookup yields CDR1 DFQATT and CDR2 SNEGSKA (reference sequence). The CDR3 reads CSARPLSEQLS.

The table lists this clonotype with a few counts. The conserved phenylalanine or tryptophan is not found at the CDR3 terminus, so this likely reflects a read error. V is TRBV5-1 and J is TRBJ2-5; D ambiguous. The germline V and J ends were trimmed by 1 base and 2 bases, with 12 bases remaining between them. This CDR3 has 15 amino acids. In germline, CDR1 is SGHRS, CDR2 YFSETQ. CDR3 in DNA: TGCGCCAGCAGCTTGAGTTGGAAAAAGCAAGAGACCCAGTACCTC. Its protein is CASSLSWKKQETQYL.